Listed here are 9 T cell receptor beta chains from one sample, sequenced in a study of identical twins listed by TCRdb under 2016. Library preparation used 5' RACE. TCRdb names Illumina HiSeq 2000 as the instrument used. TCRdb's own reprocessing of the public reads used fastp at Q25 and MiXCR and kept productive beta chains. Identical CDR3 protein sequences are pooled into one entry, listed with their most common genes and DNA. The sample includes around 490,000 distinct CDR3 sequences, with about a fifth observed a single time. About 0.48% of the sample goes to the ten largest clones. This sample also belongs to another study, concerning yellow fever vaccine responses in identical twins.

The specimen sequenced was CD4+ T cells sorted from blood. Source of these receptors: a woman under 30 in good health.

This clonotype appeared a few times. V and J are TRBV11-2 and TRBJ2-1; unclear D gene. The CDR3 loop spans 13 amino acids. V lost 5 bases and J 6 bases, leaving 11 bases between the germline ends. Germline CDR1 SGHAT, CDR2 FQNNGV. The DNA of the CDR3 is TGTGCCAGCAGCGAATATCCCCTCAATGAGCAGTTCTTC. This translates into CASSEYPLNEQFF.

CDR3 loop: CSARGGLAGTYNEQFF. Here the CDR3 DNA reads TGCAGTGCTAGGGGGGGACTAGCGGGAACGTACAATGAGCAGTTCTTC. The V and J genes are TRBV20-1 and TRBJ2-1, with TRBD2 matching over 13 bases. CDR1 DFQATT and CDR2 SNEGSKA come from the germline V gene (reference sequence). Trimming cost V 3 bases and J 4 bases; bases outside gene matches: 6. The CDR3 sequence is 16 residues long.

The rearrangement uses TRBV2 and TRBJ2-2; the D is unclear. Deletions cut 1 base from V and 5 bases from J, with 5 bases between. Germline CDR1 and CDR2: SNHLY and FYNNEI. This CDR3 spans 13 amino acids. Here the CDR3 reads CASSEEVTGELFF. The CDR3 DNA reads as TGTGCCAGCAGTGAAGAGGTTACCGGGGAGCTGTTTTTT.

The rearrangement links TRBV29-1 to TRBJ2-5; TRBD2 is a possible D gene (6 bases). CDR1 is SQVTM and CDR2 is ANQGSEA in the germline V gene. Trimming took 3 bases from V and 2 from J, leaving 19 bases between them. The CDR3 extends over 16 amino acids. The CDR3 nucleotides read TGCAGCGTTGAGGGGCTCCGGGAAGGGAGGCAAGAGACCCAGTACTTC. Its protein is CSVEGLREGRQETQYF.

In this sample, this clonotype turned up many times. The J gene is TRBJ2-3, the V gene TRBV7-8; D is uncertain. Between the trimmed V and J ends, which lost 1 base and 2 bases, there was a span of 7 bases. Germline loops: CDR1 SGHVS, CDR2 FQNEAQ. This CDR3 region has 14 residues. CDR3 protein: CASSLVQITDTQYF. In DNA, the CDR3 is TGTGCCAGCAGCTTAGTCCAGATCACAGATACGCAGTATTTT.

This clonotype came up many times. The rearrangement uses TRBV6-5 and TRBJ1-6, with D unclear. Germline V gene data show CDR1 as MNHEY and CDR2 as SVGAGI. This CDR3 has 13 amino acids. The V end lost 1 base, the J end lost 6 bases, and 4 bases lay between the germline ends. CDR3 region: CASSYYSNSPLHF. The CDR3 region has the DNA TGTGCCAGCAGTTACTATAGTAATTCACCCCTCCACTTT.

This sequence joins TRBV5-1 and TRBJ1-5; D not certain. This CDR3 is 13 amino acids long. The V end was cut by 1 base, the J end by 7 bases, with 9 bases between. The germline CDR1 and CDR2 sequences are SGHRS and YFSETQ. CDR3 DNA: TGCGCCAGCAGCTTGAATGGCTGGCAGCCCCAGCATTTT. Protein sequence: CASSLNGWQPQHF.

There are a few counts of this clonotype. The rearrangement joins TRBV7-9 to TRBJ2-2; the match to TRBD2 covers 10 bases. Germline CDR1 reads SEHNR; CDR2 reads FQNEAQ (reference sequence). This CDR3 region has 17 residues. V was pared by 5 bases and J by 4 bases, with 10 bases of the junction left unmatched. The CDR3 DNA reads TGTGCCAGCAGCCAGGCGTGGCTAGCGGGGGCCACCGGGGAGCTGTTTTTT. Translated: CASSQAWLAGATGELFF. Full variable domain (remainder filled in from reference TRBV7-9 and TRBJ2-2): DTGVSQNPRHKITKRGQNVTFRCDPISEHNRLYWYRQTLGQGPEFLTYFQNEAQLEKSRLLSDRFSAERPKGSFSTLEIQRTEQGDSAMYLCASSQAWLAGATGELFFGEGSRLTVL.

The V call is TRBV19, the J call TRBJ2-6; 10 bases are a match to TRBD1. This CDR3 comprises 18 residues. Germline V CDR1 and CDR2: LNHDA, SQIVND (reference sequence). Trimming at V came to 1 base and at J to 0 bases, leaving 3 bases not matched to a gene. The CDR3 nucleotides read TGTGCCAGTAGTATAGTGGGGACAGGGGACTCTGGGGCCAACGTCCTGACTTTC. Its translation is CASSIVGTGDSGANVLTF. The full variable domain, its missing parts supplied by reference TRBV19 and TRBJ2-6, is DGGITQSPKYLFRKEGQNVTLSCEQNLNHDAMYWYRQDPGQGLRLIYYSQIVNDFQKGDIAEGYSVSREKKESFPLTVTSAQKNPTAFYLCASSIVGTGDSGANVLTFGAGSRLTVL.